This TCR beta chain comes out of a study of T-cell reconstitution after alpha-beta-depleted transplantation in children listed by TCRdb under 2016. Broadly, across the study: Using TCR repertoire profiling, the study followed T-cell immune reconstitution in a quantitative way in children after TCRalphabeta/CD19-depleted allogeneic hematopoietic cell transplantation.

The junction shows trimming of 8 bases on V and 3 bases on J, and the gene matches do not reach 8 bases of it. According to the germline V gene, CDR1 reads ENHRY and CDR2 reads SYGVKD. The CDR3 spans 14 residues, from the cysteine through the phenylalanine. The read is trimmed to its CDR3 DNA, 42 bases read in frame from base 1. Comment on this clonotype: Its target antigen remains unknown. No per-base quality is available; no much larger clone lies one base away.

The library was made by PCR. Sequencer: Illumina HiSeq 2500. TCR libraries were prepared with molecular barcoding, using unique molecular identifiers to normalize TCRbeta repertoire quantification. The public reads were run again by TCRdb, first through fastp at Q25 and then through MiXCR, and only productive beta chains were kept. Merged by CDR3 protein, the rows form single entries marked with the most common genes and DNA. This sample comprises about 540,000 distinct CDR3 sequences, roughly 18% of them detected only once. The top ten clonotypes cover 3% to 4% of the sample. The clonotype comes from a human donor who donated a stem cell graft to a child with acute lymphoblastic leukemia. Sequenced here: PBMCs from the stem cell graft donor, sampled from the stem cell graft. The rearranged segments are TRBV10-3 and TRBJ2-7; 9 nucleotides in the junction match TRBD1. The CDR3 corresponds to CAIGSSGQGYEQYF. The DNA sequence is TGTGCCATCGGTTCTTCGGGACAGGGCTACGAGCAGTACTTC.